Below are 14 T cell receptor beta chains sequenced from a single sample in a study of shared clonotypes between healthy human individuals. The data were produced by immunoSEQ multiplex PCR, yet TCRdb's version contains in-frame clones alone and is incomplete. The sample holds 2 million to 2.5 million clones, about 93% seen once. Naivety among CD8 cells was defined by CD45RO negativity and positive CCR7 selection, thereby excluding terminally differentiated effector memory CD45RA+ cells. The sequencing sample was made of naive CD8+ T cells from PBMCs. The receptor set was obtained from a young man in good health. Some clones in this sample may be carry-over from other donors' samples.

Worth noting for this clone: Other nucleotide sequences in the sample specify the same CDR3. V usage is TRBV11-1 and J usage is TRBJ1-1; no definite D call. Trimming shortened V by 1 base and J by 1 base, and 4 bases separated the two germline ends. Germline assignment: CDR1 SGHAT and CDR2 FQDESV (reference sequence). The CDR3 runs to 13 residues. The CDR3 loop is CASSLVPNTEAFF. CDR3 DNA: TGTGCCAGCAGCTTAGTACCGAACACTGAAGCTTTCTTT.

The chain recombines TRBV6-5 with TRBJ2-5, with TRBD2 identical over 7 bases. The J call may be wrong; the DNA end is better matched by TRBJ2-7. CDR1 and CDR2 (germline): MNHEY, SVGAGI. This CDR3 has 16 residues. CDR3 loop: CASSSPYAGERNEQYF. The CDR3 nucleotides read TGTGCCAGCAGTTCCCCCTATGCGGGAGAGAGAAACGAGCAGTACTTC.

This clone was observed a single time. The V and J genes are TRBV2 and TRBJ2-2; a weak D match, TRBD1 (6 bases). The CDR3 totals 13 residues. Germline V CDR1 and CDR2: SNHLY, FYNNEI. Between the trimmed V and J ends, which lost 8 bases and 13 bases, there was a span of 20 bases. In DNA form, the CDR3 reads TGTGCCAGCCGGCCCGGGACATCGATTCTGCTGTTTTTT. Translation gives CASRPGTSILLFF.

This chain connects TRBV7-8 to TRBJ2-3, with 8 bases that match TRBD2. Unmatched junction bases numbered 2, after V lost 1 base and J lost 5 bases. CDR1 is SGHVS, CDR2 FQNEAQ, per germline. The CDR3 totals 14 residues. The CDR3, as DNA: TGTGCCAGCAGCTTAGGCGGGACTAGAGATACGCAGTATTTT. Its protein is CASSLGGTRDTQYF. The entire variable domain, with the rest obtained from reference TRBV7-8 and TRBJ2-3, is as follows: GAGVSQSPRYKVAKRGQDVALRCDPISGHVSLFWYQQALGQGPEFLTYFQNEAQLDKSGLPSDRFFAERPEGSVSTLKIQRTQQEDSAVYLCASSLGGTRDTQYFGPGTRLTVL.

Comment on this clone: The identical CDR3 is also encoded by other nucleotide sequences in the sample. This chain connects TRBV4-3 to TRBJ1-5; no reliable D call. This CDR3 comprises 13 residues. Germline V lookup: CDR1 LGHNA, CDR2 YSLEER. V lost 0 bases, J lost 7 bases, and 7 bases lay in between. The CDR3 reads CASSQDRVQPQHF. Here the CDR3 DNA reads TGCGCCAGCAGCCAAGACCGGGTGCAGCCCCAGCATTTT.

The gene calls are TRBV18 and TRBJ2-7; 7 positions match TRBD1. CDR3 length: 12 amino acids. Looked up from germline, CDR1 is KGHSH and CDR2 is LQKENI. V shed 5 bases and J 5 bases; nucleotides not matched to a gene: 3. For the CDR3, the DNA is TGTGCCAGCTCAACAGGGGTGGACGAGCAGTACTTC. Residues: CASSTGVDEQYF.

The chain couples TRBV28 to TRBJ1-1; unclear D gene. The CDR3 sequence is 11 residues long. V lost 7 bases and J lost 3, with 6 bases in between. Germline values: CDR1 MDHEN, CDR2 SYDVKM. The CDR3 DNA follows: TGTGCCAGCAACACGGACACTGAAGCTTTCTTT. It yields the protein CASNTDTEAFF.

This sequence joins TRBV11-2 and TRBJ2-1; 8 bases line up with TRBD1. Germline CDR1 is SGHAT and CDR2 is FQNNGV. V lost 1 base, J lost 12 bases, and 8 bases stayed unmatched. This CDR3 is 14 amino acids long. In DNA, the CDR3 is TGTGCCAGCAGCTTAGGGGTCCCCGGACAGGGGCAGTTCTTC. Translated: CASSLGVPGQGQFF.

This CDR3 reads CASSLLQGQGNEQFF. Written as DNA, the CDR3 is TGTGCCAGCAGTTTATTACAGGGTCAGGGCAATGAGCAGTTCTTC. The V call is TRBV28, the J call TRBJ2-1; a possible D gene is TRBD1 (6 bases). The CDR3 runs 15 residues. V lost 1 base and J lost 6, with 13 bases in between. Germline loops: CDR1 MDHEN, CDR2 SYDVKM.

The V call is TRBV19, the J call TRBJ2-7, with D possibly TRBD1 on 6 matching bases. The V and J ends lost 5 bases and 6 bases respectively, with 17 bases between them. This CDR3 is built from 14 residues. From germline, CDR1 is LNHDA and CDR2 SQIVND (reference sequence). The CDR3 loop reads CASSSGEGGSEQYF. Written as DNA, the CDR3 is TGTGCCAGTAGTTCAGGGGAAGGGGGTTCCGAGCAGTACTTC.

The rearrangement links TRBV5-1 to TRBJ1-5; D uncertain. Germline V gene sequence: CDR1 SGHRS, CDR2 YFSETQ. The CDR3 length is 15 residues. Trimming shortened V by 0 bases and J by 0 bases, and 7 bases separated the two germline ends. The chain's CDR3 is CASSLAGSSNQPQHF. The CDR3 region has the DNA TGCGCCAGCAGCTTGGCTGGGTCTAGCAATCAGCCCCAGCATTTT.

This chain joins TRBV27 and TRBJ2-7, with D tentatively TRBD1 (8 bases). Trimming took off 6 bases at V and 2 bases at J, with 14 bases between the two ends. CDR3 size: 14 residues. Germline V gene lookup returns CDR1 MNHEY and CDR2 SMNVEV (reference sequence). The CDR3, as DNA: TGTGCCAGCAGCGACAGGGGAGGGGCCTACGAGCAGTACTTC. Translating it yields CASSDRGGAYEQYF.

The rearrangement joins TRBV7-6 to TRBJ2-7; 11 positions agree with TRBD1. With V trimmed by 3 bases and J by 4 bases, 5 bases remained unmatched. Germline-derived CDR1 and CDR2 are SGHVS and FNYEAQ. There are 15 residues in the CDR3. DNA for the CDR3: TGTGCCAGCAGCTTCGGACAGGGGGCATTTTACGAGCAGTACTTC. Amino acid sequence: CASSFGQGAFYEQYF.

The chain combines TRBV7-3 with TRBJ2-7, with D tentatively TRBD2 (6 bases). The V end was cut by 2 bases, the J end by 5 bases, with 10 bases between. The CDR3 is 13 amino acids. Germline-derived CDR1 and CDR2 are SGHTA and FQGTGA. The CDR3 reads CASSLERVNEQYF. The CDR3 DNA sequence: TGTGCCAGCAGCTTAGAGCGGGTCAACGAGCAGTACTTC.